This T cell receptor (beta chain) was recovered during a study of cytomegalovirus exposure and HLA in healthy donors. The CDR3 contains 12 residues. Germline-derived CDR1 and CDR2 are SQVTM and ANQGSEA. V lost 3 bases and J lost 1, with 6 bases in between. The study, taken as a whole, reports: On later analysis, the bulk of CMV-associated TCR beta chains appeared to be HLA-restricted.

The PCR employed 60 Vbeta primers together with 13 Jbeta primers. Per the authors' pipeline: A follow-up analysis tallied around 80 million unique TCR beta chains, roughly 10 million shared. Profiling relied on immunoSEQ multiplex PCR, and the TCRdb table lists in-frame clones only, not all of them. That table furnishes V, J and clone size, whereas the DNA furnished D and trimming. The table lists more than 90,000 clones, over 60% of them singletons, with roughly 7.7% in the top ten. As for this clone: Its antigen is still unknown.

The V gene is TRBV29-1, the J gene TRBJ2-5; tentatively, D is TRBD1 (6 bases). Sequencing input: PBMCs. The clonotype comes from a female donor in good health and CMV-seronegative. The CDR3 reads CSVEGAQETQYF. The CDR3 DNA sequence: TGCAGCGTTGAGGGGGCCCAAGAGACCCAGTACTTC. The whole variable domain, remainder taken from reference TRBV29-1 and TRBJ2-5, is SAVISQKPSRDICQRGTSLTIQCQVDSQVTMMFWYRQQPGQSLTLIATANQGSEATYESGFVIDKFPISRPNLTFSTLTVSNMSPEDSSIYLCSVEGAQETQYFGPGTRLLVL.